The 27 T cell receptor beta chains below were found in one sample sequenced in a study of cytomegalovirus exposure and HLA in healthy donors. A multiplex PCR was run with 60 Vbeta primers and 13 Jbeta primers. The table came from immunoSEQ multiplex PCR; TCRdb's copy has only in-frame clones and leaves some out. The sample has approximately 140,000 clones; 70% to 75% are singletons. Sequenced material: PBMCs. These receptors were obtained from a human donor in good health.

V usage is TRBV7-9 and J usage is TRBJ2-6; D is ambiguous. Trimming removed 5 bases at V and 4 bases at J, with 6 bases between. The germline gives CDR1 SEHNR, CDR2 FQNEAQ (reference sequence). This CDR3 contains 13 residues. CDR3 in DNA: TGTGCCAGCAGCCCTCCCGGGGCCAACGTCCTGACTTTC. It codes for CASSPPGANVLTF.

The chain employs TRBV6-1 and TRBJ2-3, with D maybe TRBD1 (5 bases). The CDR3 sequence is 12 residues long. CDR1 and CDR2 (germline): MNHNS, SASEGT. V was pared by 10 bases and J by 11 bases, with 19 bases between. The DNA for the CDR3 is TGTGCCACAAACCAAGACAGACTGGAGCAGTATTTT. Protein: CATNQDRLEQYF.

The rearrangement links TRBV2 to TRBJ2-7, with D maybe TRBD2 (6 bases). Trimming cost V 3 bases and J 5 bases, with 11 bases left between them. This CDR3 spans 13 amino acids. The germline V gene encodes CDR1 SNHLY and CDR2 FYNNEI. Here the CDR3 reads CASSDGGFHEQYF. In DNA, the CDR3 is TGTGCCAGCAGTGATGGAGGGTTCCACGAGCAGTACTTC.

This sequence joins TRBV4-1 and TRBJ2-3, with D tentatively TRBD1 (6 bases). From germline, CDR1 is MGHRA and CDR2 YSYEKL. The CDR3 runs to 15 residues. V lost 1 base, J lost 4 bases, and 12 bases lay in between. The DNA for the CDR3 is TGCGCCAGCAGCCAAGTCCATCCAGGGGCAGATACGCAGTATTTT. Its protein is CASSQVHPGADTQYF.

This chain links TRBV6-5 with TRBJ1-2; D unclear. Looked up from germline, CDR1 is MNHEY and CDR2 is SVGAGI. V was cut by 2 bases and J by 8 bases, with 12 bases left in between. The CDR3 sequence is 13 residues long. CDR3 nucleotides: TGTGCCAGCAGTTACGGCCGTTCGGGGGGCTACACCTTC. Translating it yields CASSYGRSGGYTF.

This chain connects TRBV7-9 to TRBJ1-1; D is unclear. This CDR3 has 14 amino acids. V lost 5 bases and J 2 bases, leaving 12 bases between the germline ends. The germline CDR1 and CDR2 sequences are SEHNR and FQNEAQ (reference sequence). The CDR3 DNA follows: TGTGCCAGCAGCCGGTGGTCAGGAAACACTGAAGCTTTCTTT. Translating it yields CASSRWSGNTEAFF.

In DNA form, the CDR3 reads TGTGCCAGCAGCCAAGGTAGCGGGGGGGTCACAGATACGCAGTATTTT. Protein sequence: CASSQGSGGVTDTQYF. V and J are TRBV4-2 and TRBJ2-3, with TRBD2 matching over 11 bases. The junction had 2 bases not matched to a gene; V was cut back by 1 base and J by 2 bases. Germline values: CDR1 LGHNA, CDR2 YNFKEQ. The CDR3 has 16 amino acids.

The chain couples TRBV7-6 to TRBJ2-5; D remains unclear. CDR3 size: 11 residues. The germline V gene has CDR1 SGHVS and CDR2 FNYEAQ. Trimming stripped 5 bases from V and 2 bases from J, with 3 bases between. The CDR3, as DNA: TGTGCCAGCAGCCCTCAAGAGACCCAGTACTTC. Protein sequence: CASSPQETQYF.

This chain links TRBV7-8 with TRBJ2-1; TRBD2 aligns across 14 bases. The germline gives CDR1 SGHVS, CDR2 FQNEAQ. The CDR3 loop spans 15 amino acids. The J segment lost 7 bases and the V segment lost 8 bases, leaving 7 bases of the junction unmatched. CDR3 DNA sequence: TGTGCCAGCCGTCGGACTAGCGGGGGGAAAAATGAGCAGTTCTTC. It encodes CASRRTSGGKNEQFF.

The V gene is TRBV6-5, the J gene TRBJ2-7; TRBD1 might be the D (6 bases). CDR1 and CDR2 from the germline V gene are MNHEY and SVGAGI. Trimming took off 7 bases at V and 1 base at J, with 11 bases between the two ends. The CDR3 covers 13 residues. Here the CDR3 DNA reads TGTGCCAGCACCGCAGGACAGTCCTACGAGCAGTACTTC. Its translation: CASTAGQSYEQYF.

The chain employs TRBV9 and TRBJ2-5; possible D gene TRBD2, 6 bases. The V and J ends lost 0 bases and 4 bases respectively, with 16 bases between them. Per the germline V gene, CDR1 is SGDLS and CDR2 is YYNGEE. CDR3 size: 16 residues. CDR3 nucleotides: TGTGCCAGCAGCGTAGGTCTAGCGACGGCCCCAGAGACCCAGTACTTC. Translated, it gives CASSVGLATAPETQYF.

J is TRBJ1-5 and V is TRBV18, with D perhaps matching TRBD1 (6 bases). Germline CDR1 is KGHSH and CDR2 is LQKENI. With 2 bases removed from V and 5 bases from J, the gap between germline ends came to 13 bases. The CDR3 is 15 amino acids. CDR3: CASSPGRGVDQPQHF. DNA for the CDR3: TGTGCCAGCTCACCAGGCAGGGGAGTCGATCAGCCCCAGCATTTT.

The sample holds a few counts of this clone. The chain uses TRBV18 and TRBJ1-1; TRBD1 is a possible D gene (5 bases). Trimming took off 3 bases at V and 0 bases at J, with 5 bases between the two ends. This CDR3 contains 13 residues. Germline V CDR1 and CDR2: KGHSH, LQKENI. CDR3 nucleotides: TGTGCCAGCTCACCGGACATGAACACTGAAGCTTTCTTT. This gives the protein CASSPDMNTEAFF.

This chain joins TRBV6-5 and TRBJ1-2; TRBD1 agrees at 8 bases. The CDR3 consists of 13 residues. The junction had 8 bases not matched to a gene; V was cut back by 7 bases and J by 7 bases. Germline V lookup: CDR1 MNHEY, CDR2 SVGAGI. CDR3 sequence reads: CASKAGGAGGYTF. The DNA for the CDR3 is TGTGCCAGCAAGGCAGGGGGCGCCGGTGGCTACACCTTC.

This rearrangement joins TRBV10-3 to TRBJ2-6; D not certain. This CDR3 is 15 amino acids long. Germline lookup yields CDR1 ENHRY and CDR2 SYGVKD. Trimming stripped 4 bases from V and 0 bases from J, with 7 bases between. CDR3 sequence reads: CAISAQDSGANVLTF. In nucleotides, the CDR3 is TGTGCCATCAGTGCGCAGGACTCTGGGGCCAACGTCCTGACTTTC.

The chain employs TRBV2 and TRBJ2-3, with 8 bases that match TRBD1. With V trimmed by 8 bases and J by 4 bases, 5 bases remained unmatched. The CDR3 extends over 13 amino acids. The germline V gene encodes CDR1 SNHLY and CDR2 FYNNEI. CDR3 in amino acids: CASCWTGPDTQYF. CDR3 bases: TGTGCCAGCTGCTGGACAGGGCCAGATACGCAGTATTTT.

The CDR3 coding sequence is TGTGCCAGCAGTTTCAACAGGGGTATTTATGTAGAGCAGTACTTC. This codes for CASSFNRGIYVEQYF. V gene TRBV6-6 combines with J gene TRBJ2-5; TRBD1 agrees at 7 bases. The CDR3 covers 15 residues. The germline V gene has CDR1 MNHNY and CDR2 SVGAGI (reference sequence). The ends lost 4 bases at V and 11 bases at J; junction bases unmatched: 16.

Only a few counts were recorded for this clone. This chain connects TRBV6-1 to TRBJ1-3; TRBD1 matches 7 bases. The CDR3 runs to 15 residues. The germline V gene has CDR1 MNHNS and CDR2 SASEGT. Trimming at V came to 5 bases and at J to 3 bases, leaving 7 bases not matched to a gene. The CDR3 sequence: CASSQTRQGGNTIYF. In DNA, the CDR3 is TGTGCCAGCAGTCAGACCCGACAGGGTGGAAACACCATATATTTT.

The rearrangement uses TRBV10-2 and TRBJ2-7, with 11 bases lining up with TRBD2. The CDR3 consists of 14 residues. Per the germline V gene, CDR1 is WSHSY and CDR2 is SAAADI. Germline trimming cut 5 bases from V and 2 bases from J; bases unmatched to any gene: 2. Written as DNA, the CDR3 is TGCGCCAGCAGTTTTAGCGGGAGGGCCTACGAGCAGTACTTC. Amino acid sequence: CASSFSGRAYEQYF.

V is TRBV11-3 and J is TRBJ2-1; 9 bases agree with TRBD2. The J segment lost 6 bases and the V segment lost 3 bases, leaving 6 bases of the junction unmatched. The germline gives CDR1 SGHNT, CDR2 YENEEA. The CDR3 consists of 15 residues. The CDR3 region is CASSFSGGLSNEQFF. The CDR3 nucleotides read TGTGCCAGCAGCTTCAGCGGGGGGCTCAGCAATGAGCAGTTCTTC.

In this sample, this clone turned up a few times. The gene calls are TRBV7-8 and TRBJ1-5; the D gene is possibly TRBD1 (5 bases). This CDR3 is built from 16 residues. CDR1 and CDR2 (germline): SGHVS, FQNEAQ. V lost 1 base and J lost 1, with 11 bases in between. The CDR3 DNA reads as TGTGCCAGCAGCTTAGTGGGGGAGGGAAGCAATCAGCCCCAGCATTTT. It yields the protein CASSLVGEGSNQPQHF.

The V gene is TRBV27, the J gene TRBJ2-5; 11 bases line up with TRBD2. The CDR3 sequence is 18 residues long. The germline V gene has CDR1 MNHEY and CDR2 SMNVEV (reference sequence). V lost 4 bases and J lost 0; bases outside the gene matches: 10. In DNA form, the CDR3 reads TGTGCCAGCAGTTATACGGGACTAGCGGAGTCGTACCAAGAGACCCAGTACTTC. Translating gives CASSYTGLAESYQETQYF.

The chain uses TRBV28 and TRBJ2-1; the match to TRBD2 covers 8 bases. The CDR3 is 15 residues long. V lost 5 bases, J lost 0 bases, and 3 bases stayed unmatched. CDR1 is MDHEN and CDR2 is SYDVKM in the germline V gene. The CDR3 sequence: CASSPGTSSYNEQFF. CDR3 DNA: TGTGCCAGCAGTCCAGGGACTAGCTCCTACAATGAGCAGTTCTTC.

The chain uses TRBV30 and TRBJ1-1; weak D call: TRBD1 (5 bases). V dropped 1 base and J dropped 4 bases, with 13 bases sitting between them. The CDR3 extends over 14 amino acids. Germline values: CDR1 GTSNPN, CDR2 SVGIG (reference sequence). The CDR3 is CAWSEQRQGTEAFF. For the CDR3, the DNA is TGTGCCTGGAGTGAACAGAGGCAGGGCACTGAAGCTTTCTTT.

This clone was recorded a few times. The chain carries TRBV11-2 and TRBJ2-3, with 11 nucleotides matching TRBD2. V shed 6 bases, J shed 1 base, and the junction held 6 bases outside the gene matches. The CDR3 is made up of 16 amino acids. CDR1 and CDR2 (germline): SGHAT, FQNNGV. CDR3 DNA: TGTGCCAGCAGGGGCCTAGCGGGGGGACGCACAGATACGCAGTATTTT. Translation: CASRGLAGGRTDTQYF.

The genes are TRBV23-1 and TRBJ2-7; D call uncertain. TRBV23-1 is an ORF; its function is uncertain. Trimming stripped 5 bases from V and 5 bases from J, with 7 bases between. This CDR3 has 11 residues. The CDR3 loop is CASSRGDEQYF. The CDR3 DNA follows: TGCGCCAGCAGTAGAGGCGACGAGCAGTACTTC.

This clone occurred a few times. The V call is TRBV6-5, the J call TRBJ1-6; 7 positions match TRBD1. The CDR3 is made up of 15 amino acids. Germline assignment: CDR1 MNHEY and CDR2 SVGAGI. The ends lost 5 bases at V and 6 bases at J; junction bases unmatched: 7. The CDR3 coding sequence is TGTGCCAGCAGTGCAGGACAGGACATTAATTCACCCCTCCACTTT. Its translation is CASSAGQDINSPLHF.